The entry below gives a single T cell receptor (beta chain) sequence along with its context. Its antigen is unknown. Both 60 Vbeta primers and 13 Jbeta primers went into the PCR. The repertoire was sequenced with immunoSEQ multiplex PCR; TCRdb's copy has only in-frame clones and lacks some. Of 100,000 or so clones in the sample, about 80% were seen once. The data were obtained in a study of cytomegalovirus exposure and HLA in healthy donors. Overall study results and limits: Diagnosis of cytomegalovirus status made by the classifier reportedly showed high specificity and sensitivity. Equally common other TCR beta chains were less clonally expanded than HLA-associated ones, a later analysis found. Productive rates of about 87% or about 30% were seen for most TCR beta V segments in an earlier analysis. In vitro data verified a few CMV-associated chains as specific for CMV antigens.

This CDR3 comprises 14 residues. J was trimmed by 4 bases and V by 4 bases; bases with no gene match: 5. Germline V lookup: CDR1 SGHDT, CDR2 YYEEEE. Sequencing was performed on PBMCs. This chain connects TRBV5-6 to TRBJ2-3; 8 bases align to TRBD1. This TCR was sampled from a middle-aged woman in good health and CMV-seronegative. The CDR3 region has the DNA TGTGCCAGCAGCATGGACAGGGCCCCAGATACGCAGTATTTT. The encoded protein is CASSMDRAPDTQYF. The entire variable domain, with the rest obtained from reference TRBV5-6 and TRBJ2-3, is as follows: DAGVTQSPTHLIKTRGQQVTLRCSPKSGHDTVSWYQQALGQGPQFIFQYYEEEERQRGNFPDRFSGHQFPNYSSELNVNALLLGDSALYLCASSMDRAPDTQYFGPGTRLTVL.